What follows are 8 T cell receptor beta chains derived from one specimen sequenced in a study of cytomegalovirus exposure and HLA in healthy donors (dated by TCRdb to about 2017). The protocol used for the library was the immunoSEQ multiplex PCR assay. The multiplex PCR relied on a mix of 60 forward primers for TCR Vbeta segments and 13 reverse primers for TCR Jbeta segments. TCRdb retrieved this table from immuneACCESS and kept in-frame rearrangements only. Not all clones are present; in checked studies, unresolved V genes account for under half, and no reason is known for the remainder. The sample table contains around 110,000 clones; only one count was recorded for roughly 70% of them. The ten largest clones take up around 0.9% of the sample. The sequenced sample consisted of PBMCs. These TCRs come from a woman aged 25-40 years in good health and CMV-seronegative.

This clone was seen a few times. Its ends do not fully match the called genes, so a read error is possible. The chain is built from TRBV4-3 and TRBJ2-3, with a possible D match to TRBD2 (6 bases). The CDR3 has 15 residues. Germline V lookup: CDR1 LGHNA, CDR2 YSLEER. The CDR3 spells CASSQVTTPGDTQFF. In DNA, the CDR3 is TGCGCCAGCAGCCAAGTAACCACTCCGGGAGATACGCAGTTTTTT.

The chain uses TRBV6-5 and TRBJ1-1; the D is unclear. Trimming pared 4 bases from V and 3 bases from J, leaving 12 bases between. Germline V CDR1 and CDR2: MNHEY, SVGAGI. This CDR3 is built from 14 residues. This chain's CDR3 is CASSSDGWYTEAFF. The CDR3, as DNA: TGTGCCAGCAGTTCAGATGGTTGGTACACTGAAGCTTTCTTT.

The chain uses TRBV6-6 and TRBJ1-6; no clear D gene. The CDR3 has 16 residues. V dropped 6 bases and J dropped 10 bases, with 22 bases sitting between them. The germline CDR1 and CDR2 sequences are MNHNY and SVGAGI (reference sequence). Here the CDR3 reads CASSEYDASPGSPLHF. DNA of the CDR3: TGTGCCAGCAGCGAGTATGACGCCTCTCCGGGATCACCCCTCCACTTT.

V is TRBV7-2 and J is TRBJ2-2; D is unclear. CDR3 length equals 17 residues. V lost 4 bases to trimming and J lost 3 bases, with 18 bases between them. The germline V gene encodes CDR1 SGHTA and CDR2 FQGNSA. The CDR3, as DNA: TGTGCCAGCAGCTCCCACCTAGGTAGATTGGACACCGGGGAGCTGTTTTTT. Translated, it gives CASSSHLGRLDTGELFF.

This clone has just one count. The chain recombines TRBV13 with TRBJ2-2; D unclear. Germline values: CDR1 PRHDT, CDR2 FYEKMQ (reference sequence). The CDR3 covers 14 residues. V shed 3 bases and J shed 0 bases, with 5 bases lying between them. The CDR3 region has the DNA TGTGCCAGCAGCTTCCAGACGAACACCGGGGAGCTGTTTTTT. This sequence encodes CASSFQTNTGELFF.

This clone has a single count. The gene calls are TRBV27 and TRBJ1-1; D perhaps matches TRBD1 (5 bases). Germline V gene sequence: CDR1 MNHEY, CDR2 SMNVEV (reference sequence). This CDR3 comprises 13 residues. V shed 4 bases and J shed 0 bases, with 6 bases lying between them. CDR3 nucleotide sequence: TGTGCCAGCAGTTCGACAGTGAACACTGAAGCTTTCTTT. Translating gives CASSSTVNTEAFF.

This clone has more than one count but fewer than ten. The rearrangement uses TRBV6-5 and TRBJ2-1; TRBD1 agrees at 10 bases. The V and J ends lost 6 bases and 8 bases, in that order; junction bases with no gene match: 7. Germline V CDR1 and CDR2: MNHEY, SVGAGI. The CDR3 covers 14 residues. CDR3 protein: CASSTGTGVHEQFF. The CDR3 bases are TGTGCCAGCAGCACCGGGACAGGGGTCCATGAGCAGTTCTTC.

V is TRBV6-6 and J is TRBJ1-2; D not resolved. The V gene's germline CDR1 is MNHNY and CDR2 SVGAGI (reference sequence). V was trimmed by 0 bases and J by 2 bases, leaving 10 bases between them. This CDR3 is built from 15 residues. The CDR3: CASSYSIAGNYGYTF. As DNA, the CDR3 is TGTGCCAGCAGTTACTCGATAGCGGGGAACTATGGCTACACCTTC.